Below are 2 T cell receptor beta chains sequenced from a single sample in a study of T cell clones after liver transplantation (dated by TCRdb to between 2017 and 2020). The receptor library was made with the immunoSEQ multiplex PCR assay. This immuneACCESS table, as held by TCRdb, lists in-frame sequences with V and J called but not all clones. Of the missing ones, under half trace to an unresolved V gene in checked studies; the others have no known cause. Across this sample there are tens of thousands of clones, with 70% to 90% seen only once. The ten most abundant clones make up 13% to 15% of the sample. The sample here was CD8+ T cells from blood, taken 12 months after liver transplant. Source of these receptors: a human patient who received a liver transplant. After a transplant, certain T cells may trace back to the graft donor.

The chain employs TRBV19 and TRBJ1-5, with D perhaps TRBD1 (5 bases). The CDR3 contains 16 residues. Trimming removed 7 bases at V and 3 bases at J, with 19 bases between. Germline lookup yields CDR1 LNHDA and CDR2 SQIVND (reference sequence). DNA of the CDR3: TGTGCCAGTACCACAACCCTTGCGGGGGTCAATCAGCCCCAGCATTTT. This translates into CASTTTLAGVNQPQHF.

The rearrangement links TRBV9 to TRBJ2-1; 13 bases align to TRBD2. Germline CDR1 SGDLS, CDR2 YYNGEE. This CDR3 comprises 14 residues. J lost 6 bases, V lost 6 bases, and 3 bases had no gene match. The CDR3 DNA is TGTGCCAGCACCCGGACTAGCGGGGGCAATGAGCAGTTCTTC. This encodes CASTRTSGGNEQFF.